A single sample is the source of the 17 T cell receptor beta chains below, sequenced in a study of T-cell memory formation after mild COVID-19. TCRdb recomputed calls from the 5' RACE reads with MiXCR, one row per CDR3 protein. Here the sample spans under 650,000 distinct CDR3 sequences, about a sixth being singletons. Material for sequencing was PBMCs or a T cell subset sorted from them (not recorded which). The receptors were gathered from an adult woman who had mild COVID-19 (a few samples of this study predate the infection). Cell type and time point are not known.

The CDR3 protein is CATSPRRGGSAEAFF. Written as DNA, the CDR3 is TGTGCCACCAGCCCCCGCAGGGGGGGTAGCGCTGAAGCTTTCTTT. The rearrangement uses TRBV15 and TRBJ1-1; the match to TRBD1 covers 7 bases. This CDR3 contains 15 residues. V gave up 5 bases and J gave up 6 bases; unmatched junction bases: 12. From germline, CDR1 is LNHNV and CDR2 YYDKDF (reference sequence).

This clonotype was found a few times. This sequence joins TRBV15 and TRBJ2-5; D tentatively fits TRBD1 or TRBD2 (6 bases each). The V gene's germline CDR1 is LNHNV and CDR2 YYDKDF (reference sequence). The CDR3 is 15 amino acids. V lost 3 bases and J 7 bases, leaving 18 bases between the germline ends. DNA for the CDR3: TGTGCCACCAGCAGGCCGCAAGGGGGGTGGGGGACCCAGTACTTC. This codes for CATSRPQGGWGTQYF.

This clonotype occurred a few times. The chain uses TRBV6-5 and TRBJ1-2; D not resolved. CDR1 MNHEY and CDR2 SVGAGI come from the germline V gene. Trimming removed 3 bases from V and 6 bases from J, with 8 bases in between. The CDR3 is 12 residues long. The CDR3 nucleotides read TGTGCCAGCAGTTATGCGGATCATGGCTACACCTTC. This encodes CASSYADHGYTF.

The chain is built from TRBV7-2 and TRBJ2-5; 8 bases fit TRBD1. Trimming cost V 4 bases and J 0 bases; bases outside gene matches: 7. Per germline, CDR1 SGHTA and CDR2 FQGNSA. The CDR3 sequence is 16 residues long. CDR3 residues: CASSWTRQGNQETQYF. The CDR3 bases are TGTGCCAGCAGCTGGACCCGACAGGGGAACCAAGAGACCCAGTACTTC.

The chain employs TRBV25-1 and TRBJ2-7; D unclear. The CDR3 is made up of 14 amino acids. Trimming stripped 1 base from V and 0 bases from J, with 7 bases between. The V gene's germline CDR1 is MGHDK and CDR2 SYGVNS. The CDR3 sequence: CASSEFYDSYEQYF. The CDR3 nucleotides are TGTGCCAGCAGTGAATTTTACGACTCCTACGAGCAGTACTTC.

The table lists this clonotype with a few counts. Written as DNA, the CDR3 is TGCGCCAGCAGCCTGGGGACAACGGGCAGGGGTACTGAAGCTTTCTTT. Its translation is CASSLGTTGRGTEAFF. The rearrangement links TRBV5-1 to TRBJ1-1; weak D call: TRBD1 (6 bases). Trimming took 4 bases from V and 5 from J, leaving 21 bases between them. Per germline, CDR1 SGHRS and CDR2 YFSETQ. CDR3 length: 16 residues.

This clonotype was picked up a small number of times. The chain has TRBV2 and TRBJ2-1; weak D call: TRBD2 (5 bases). V gave up 4 bases and J gave up 7 bases, with 17 bases separating them. CDR1 is SNHLY and CDR2 is FYNNEI in the germline V gene. CDR3 length: 15 residues. This CDR3 is CASSATRAEKNEQFF. The DNA of the CDR3 is TGTGCCAGCAGTGCTACTAGAGCGGAAAAAAATGAGCAGTTCTTC.

This clonotype came up many times. The chain has TRBV4-3 and TRBJ2-3, with D tentatively TRBD1 or TRBD2 (7 bases each). Looked up from germline, CDR1 is LGHNA and CDR2 is YSLEER. The CDR3 totals 15 residues. V lost 4 bases, J lost 3 bases, and 14 bases lay in between. CDR3 nucleotides: TGCGCCAGCAGCCCCCACCAGGGGGGGACAGATACGCAGTATTTT. Protein product: CASSPHQGGTDTQYF.

The rearrangement links TRBV5-6 to TRBJ2-7; 8 positions agree with TRBD2. CDR1 and CDR2 (germline): SGHDT, YYEEEE. Trimming cost V 4 bases and J 1 base; bases outside gene matches: 13. This CDR3 is built from 17 residues. CDR3 protein: CASSERVAGSRSYEQYF. CDR3 in DNA: TGTGCCAGCAGCGAAAGGGTAGCGGGGTCCCGTTCCTACGAGCAGTACTTC. Full variable domain (remainder filled in from reference TRBV5-6 and TRBJ2-7): DAGVTQSPTHLIKTRGQQVTLRCSPKSGHDTVSWYQQALGQGPQFIFQYYEEEERQRGNFPDRFSGHQFPNYSSELNVNALLLGDSALYLCASSERVAGSRSYEQYFGPGTRLTVT.

The chain is built from TRBV7-3 and TRBJ2-4, with D perhaps being TRBD1 or TRBD2 (6 bases each). Per the germline V gene, CDR1 is SGHTA and CDR2 is FQGTGA. CDR3 length: 15 residues. V dropped 5 bases and J dropped 8 bases, with 19 bases sitting between them. CDR3 region: CASSHLGGPGDIQYF. DNA for the CDR3: TGTGCCAGCAGCCACCTAGGGGGGCCTGGGGACATTCAGTACTTC.

This clonotype turned up a few times. V is TRBV5-4 and J is TRBJ2-1; D is uncertain. V shed 3 bases and J shed 5 bases, with 9 bases lying between them. Germline CDR1 and CDR2: SGHNT and YYREEE (reference sequence). The CDR3 sequence is 13 residues long. CDR3 coding DNA: TGTGCCAGCAGCTCCTACCCGGACAATGAGCAGTTCTTC. This sequence encodes CASSSYPDNEQFF.

This chain uses TRBV7-9 with TRBJ1-1; D unresolved. There are 13 residues in the CDR3. CDR1 is SEHNR and CDR2 is FQNEAQ in the germline V gene (reference sequence). V lost 5 bases and J lost 4, with 11 bases in between. The CDR3 is CASSQPFGTEAFF. The CDR3 DNA reads TGTGCCAGCAGCCAACCTTTTGGCACTGAAGCTTTCTTT.

The chain is built from TRBV5-1 and TRBJ2-5, with TRBD2 as a possible D gene (7 bases). Trimming took off 0 bases at V and 5 bases at J, with 14 bases between the two ends. The CDR3 covers 15 residues. The V gene's germline CDR1 is SGHRS and CDR2 YFSETQ. The CDR3 DNA reads TGCGCCAGCAGCTTGGCGGGGGGCCCGATCGAGACCCAGTACTTC. Translation: CASSLAGGPIETQYF.

The V call is TRBV9, the J call TRBJ1-2; D is perhaps TRBD1 (6 bases). V was shortened by 4 bases and J by 8 bases, with 15 bases between the two germline ends. The CDR3 contains 13 residues. Germline lookup yields CDR1 SGDLS and CDR2 YYNGEE. CDR3 amino acids: CASSPGDHRGYTF. DNA for the CDR3: TGTGCCAGCAGCCCAGGGGATCATCGGGGCTACACCTTC.

There are a few counts of this clonotype. This rearrangement joins TRBV5-5 to TRBJ1-5; no reliable D call. Trimming took 0 bases from V and 3 from J, leaving 4 bases between them. The CDR3 runs 13 residues. The germline V gene encodes CDR1 SGHKS and CDR2 YYEKEE (reference sequence). CDR3 sequence (DNA): TGTGCCAGCAGCTTGGGGCACAATCAGCCCCAGCATTTT. This gives the protein CASSLGHNQPQHF.

This clonotype was counted a few times. The chain links TRBV24-1 to TRBJ2-1; no definite D call. Trimming removed 5 bases at V and 0 bases at J, with 1 base between. The CDR3 is 12 amino acids. Looked up from germline, CDR1 is KGHDR and CDR2 is SFDVKD. CDR3 protein: CATSVSYNEQFF. CDR3 DNA sequence: TGTGCCACCAGTGTCTCCTACAATGAGCAGTTCTTC.

This clonotype was seen a few times. The CDR3 region has the DNA TGCGCCAGCAGCTTTGGCAGGGTAACTGAAGCTTTCTTT. Translated: CASSFGRVTEAFF. The gene calls are TRBV5-1 and TRBJ1-1; D is perhaps TRBD1 (5 bases). V was trimmed by 2 bases and J by 5 bases, leaving 10 bases between them. CDR3 length equals 13 residues. CDR1 and CDR2 from the germline V gene are SGHRS and YFSETQ.